The next 3 T cell receptor beta chains were all read from a single sample in a study of blood T cell repertoires in COVID-19. Some clones are missing from TCRdb's copy, which holds only in-frame ones; the method was immunoSEQ multiplex PCR. The profile shows around 170,000 clones, approximately 79% of them singletons. Specimen: peripheral blood. The receptors were gathered from a woman older than 75 with acute or convalescent COVID-19.

This clone has more than one count but fewer than ten. The rearrangement uses TRBV2 and TRBJ2-1; 9 nucleotides line up with TRBD2. The length of the CDR3 is 16 residues. V trimming: 7 bases; J trimming: 0 bases; junction bases outside the gene matches: 7. In germline, CDR1 is SNHLY, CDR2 FYNNEI. CDR3 sequence reads: CASTNSGSVSYNEQFF. The DNA for the CDR3 is TGTGCCAGCACTAATAGCGGGAGTGTCTCCTACAATGAGCAGTTCTTC. The variable domain in full, completed from reference TRBV2 and TRBJ2-1, reads EPEVTQTPSHQVTQMGQEVILRCVPISNHLYFYWYRQILGQKVEFLVSFYNNEISEKSEIFDDQFSVERPDGSNFTLKIRSTKLEDSAMYFCASTNSGSVSYNEQFFGPGTRLTVL.

The chain employs TRBV4-2 and TRBJ2-1; the match to TRBD2 covers 12 bases. Germline CDR1 LGHNA, CDR2 YNFKEQ. Trimming removed 1 base from V and 5 bases from J; junction bases left unmatched: 3. CDR3 length equals 16 residues. CDR3 sequence: CASSQGLAGGHNEQFF. The CDR3 nucleotides read TGTGCCAGCAGCCAAGGGCTAGCGGGAGGGCACAATGAGCAGTTCTTC.

The chain is built from TRBV3-1 (or the pseudogene TRBV3-2) and TRBJ1-2; 7 nucleotides match TRBD1. V was pared by 4 bases and J by 8 bases, with 10 bases of the junction left unmatched. Germline V CDR1 and CDR2: LGHDT, YNNKEL (reference sequence). This CDR3 comprises 14 residues. CDR3 bases: TGTGCCAGCAGCCCGCCAGGACAGGCTATCGGCTACACCTTC. It yields the protein CASSPPGQAIGYTF.